Each of the 27 T cell receptor beta chains below was sequenced from the same sample in a study of naive and memory T cell subsets. Two oligonucleotides, mixed equimolar, formed the beta constant-region primer covering TRBC1 and TRBC2. Each CDR3 protein is one row after TCRdb ran MiXCR on the UMI-ligation and nested PCR reads. Of about 80,000 distinct CDR3 sequences listed, around 13% are singletons. What was sequenced was central memory CD4+ T cells from blood. The receptors stem from a human donor in good health.

The chain is built from TRBV4-1 and TRBJ2-3; tentative D call: TRBD2 (5 bases). The V gene lost 4 bases and the J gene lost 1 base, with 21 bases spanning the gap. This CDR3 comprises 18 residues. Germline CDR1 reads MGHRA; CDR2 reads YSYEKL. CDR3 residues: CASSPRPNARVGTDTQYF. The CDR3 DNA follows: TGCGCCAGCAGCCCGAGACCTAATGCGCGGGTGGGCACAGATACGCAGTATTTT.

This rearrangement joins TRBV24-1 to TRBJ2-3, with D tentatively TRBD1 (6 bases). Trimming pared 2 bases from V and 15 bases from J, leaving 17 bases between. The germline V gene encodes CDR1 KGHDR and CDR2 SFDVKD. The CDR3 loop spans 13 amino acids. In nucleotides, the CDR3 is TGTGCCACCAGTGATTCCGACCGGGACACCCAATATTTT. This gives the protein CATSDSDRDTQYF.

This clonotype was observed at least ten times. The chain carries TRBV6-5 and TRBJ1-1; 7 bases map to TRBD1. This CDR3 is 15 amino acids long. CDR1 MNHEY and CDR2 SVGAGI come from the germline V gene. V lost 5 bases, J lost 4 bases, and 10 bases stayed unmatched. In nucleotides, the CDR3 is TGTGCCAGCAGTCGGAACGACAGGGAAGTCACTGAAGCTTTCTTT. Protein: CASSRNDREVTEAFF.

The chain is built from TRBV10-3 and TRBJ2-1, with TRBD2 identical over 10 bases. The trim removed 0 bases at V and 4 bases at J, leaving 6 bases unmatched. Germline V gene lookup returns CDR1 ENHRY and CDR2 SYGVKD. The CDR3 covers 17 residues. CDR3 nucleotide sequence: TGTGCCATCAGTGAGTCGAAAGCGGGAGGGATATACAATGAGCAGTTCTTC. Translating gives CAISESKAGGIYNEQFF.

The CDR3 DNA reads TGTGCCAGCAGCCAAGGAGGGACTAACCAAGAGACCCAGTACTTC. Translation: CASSQGGTNQETQYF. The chain recombines TRBV14 with TRBJ2-5, with TRBD2 identical over 7 bases. The trim removed 1 base at V and 0 bases at J, leaving 2 bases unmatched. Germline V gene lookup returns CDR1 SGHDN and CDR2 FVKESK. This CDR3 has 15 residues.

At least ten counts were recorded for this clonotype. The chain couples TRBV20-1 to TRBJ1-2; D is undetermined. CDR3 size: 13 residues. Between the trimmed V and J ends, which lost 0 bases and 2 bases, there was a span of 7 bases. Per germline, CDR1 DFQATT and CDR2 SNEGSKA (reference sequence). The CDR3 DNA reads as TGCAGTGCTAGAGATCTACAGAACTATGGCTACACCTTC. Translation: CSARDLQNYGYTF.

The chain combines TRBV19 with TRBJ1-5, with D perhaps matching TRBD1 (5 bases). The CDR3 loop spans 12 amino acids. The V end was cut by 5 bases, the J end by 9 bases, with 11 bases between. From germline, CDR1 is LNHDA and CDR2 SQIVND (reference sequence). CDR3 in amino acids: CASSPGFPPQHF. The CDR3, as DNA: TGTGCCAGTAGTCCAGGGTTCCCGCCCCAGCATTTT.

This clonotype is labeled medium-sized. The chain joins TRBV11-2 to TRBJ2-3; 7 positions match TRBD2. With 5 bases clipped from V and 2 bases from J, the junction kept 10 bases outside the gene matches. In germline, CDR1 is SGHAT, CDR2 FQNNGV. The CDR3 runs to 16 residues. Written as DNA, the CDR3 is TGTGCCAGCAGCACCCTCCGCGGGAGAAACACAGATACGCAGTATTTT. Translated, it gives CASSTLRGRNTDTQYF.

This clonotype was counted ten times or more. The genes are TRBV23-1 and TRBJ2-7; 8 bases align to TRBD1. TRBV23-1 is identified as an open reading frame with a role that is uncertain. This CDR3 is built from 19 residues. Unmatched junction bases numbered 15, after V lost 0 bases and J lost 2 bases. CDR3 DNA sequence: TGCGCCAGCAGTCAATCTCTTGCAGGGGGCGTCCCTAGAGCCTACGAGCAGTACTTC. It translates to CASSQSLAGGVPRAYEQYF.

This clonotype has only a few counts. The chain joins TRBV6-2 or TRBV6-3 to TRBJ2-7; TRBD2 matches at 9 bases. The CDR3 has 19 amino acids. Germline lookup yields CDR1 MNHEY and CDR2 SVGEGT. The junction had 14 bases not matched to a gene; V was cut back by 2 bases and J by 0 bases. The CDR3 loop is CASSYTSYTSGPLSYEQYF. The CDR3 nucleotides read TGTGCCAGCAGTTACACCAGCTATACTAGCGGGCCGCTCTCCTACGAGCAGTACTTC.

In its sample, this clonotype was seen a few times. The rearrangement joins TRBV2 to TRBJ2-7, with D perhaps TRBD2 (6 bases). The CDR3 length is 12 residues. The germline V and J ends were trimmed by 7 bases and 4 bases, with 11 bases remaining between them. Germline CDR1 is SNHLY and CDR2 is FYNNEI. CDR3 nucleotides: TGTGCCAGCACTTACGGGAGTTACGAGCAGTACTTC. This gives the protein CASTYGSYEQYF.

The J gene is TRBJ2-7, the V gene TRBV3-1; 7 nucleotides match TRBD2. CDR3 length: 14 residues. Germline V gene lookup returns CDR1 LGHDT and CDR2 YNNKEL (reference sequence). The V gene end was trimmed by 2 bases and the J gene end by 4 bases; junction bases not matched to a gene: 5. Here the CDR3 DNA reads TGTGCCAGCAGCCAACTAGCGGAAAAGTACGAGCAGTACTTC. It codes for CASSQLAEKYEQYF.

At least ten counts were recorded for this clonotype. V usage is TRBV29-1 and J usage is TRBJ2-7; TRBD1 aligns across 7 bases. This CDR3 is 12 amino acids long. The ends lost 0 bases at V and 9 bases at J; junction bases unmatched: 5. From germline, CDR1 is SQVTM and CDR2 ANQGSEA. DNA of the CDR3: TGCAGCGTTGAAGAACAGGGGAAGGTGCAGTACTTC. The encoded protein is CSVEEQGKVQYF.

This clonotype is medium-sized (0.01 to 0.1%) within its sample. The chain combines TRBV6-8 with TRBJ2-5, with D perhaps matching TRBD1 (5 bases). Trimming pared 6 bases from V and 5 bases from J, leaving 13 bases between. Germline loops: CDR1 MNHGY, CDR2 SAAAGT. This CDR3 is 13 amino acids long. The CDR3 here is CASRDTGLETQYF. The CDR3 DNA reads TGTGCCAGCAGGGACACAGGATTGGAGACCCAGTACTTC.

This chain uses TRBV12-3 or TRBV12-4 with TRBJ2-4; 9 nucleotides agree with TRBD1. The CDR3 consists of 15 residues. The V and J ends lost 6 bases and 2 bases, in that order; junction bases with no gene match: 5. In DNA form, the CDR3 reads TGTGCCAGCAGGGCCGGGACAGGGACCAAAAACATTCAGTACTTC. Translating it yields CASRAGTGTKNIQYF.

This clonotype came up many times. The rearrangement joins TRBV11-2 to TRBJ2-7, with 9 nucleotides matching TRBD2. The CDR3 is 15 amino acids. V shed 5 bases, J shed 4 bases, and the junction held 9 bases outside the gene matches. From germline, CDR1 is SGHAT and CDR2 FQNNGV. The CDR3 DNA reads as TGTGCCAGCAGCCAAATTAGCGGGAGTCCTTACGAGCAGTACTTC. Translated, it gives CASSQISGSPYEQYF.

This clonotype was counted ten times or more. This chain connects TRBV5-4 to TRBJ2-7, with 11 bases fitting TRBD2. V gave up 4 bases and J gave up 3 bases; unmatched junction bases: 3. The germline V gene encodes CDR1 SGHNT and CDR2 YYREEE (reference sequence). The CDR3 sequence is 14 residues long. The CDR3 nucleotides read TGTGCCAGCAGCAAGGGACTAGCGGACTACGAGCAGTACTTC. Its translation is CASSKGLADYEQYF.

Relative to its sample, this clonotype is medium-sized. V gene TRBV7-9 combines with J gene TRBJ2-1; the D is unclear. This CDR3 has 15 residues. Between the trimmed V and J ends, which lost 0 bases and 10 bases, there was a span of 16 bases. Per the germline V gene, CDR1 is SEHNR and CDR2 is FQNEAQ (reference sequence). This CDR3 is CASSLALSSLGEQFF. The CDR3 DNA reads as TGTGCCAGCAGCTTAGCGCTTAGCAGCCTGGGAGAGCAGTTCTTC. The whole variable domain, filled in from reference TRBV7-9 and TRBJ2-1, reads DTGVSQNPRHKITKRGQNVTFRCDPISEHNRLYWYRQTLGQGPEFLTYFQNEAQLEKSRLLSDRFSAERPKGSFSTLEIQRTEQGDSAMYLCASSLALSSLGEQFFGPGTRLTVL.

This chain uses TRBV14 with TRBJ1-5, with D perhaps matching TRBD1 (6 bases). The germline V gene encodes CDR1 SGHDN and CDR2 FVKESK. The CDR3 length is 15 residues. The V end was cut by 1 base, the J end by 3 bases, with 10 bases between. CDR3 sequence (DNA): TGTGCCAGCAGCCAAGGCACAGGGCCCAATCAGCCCCAGCATTTT. It specifies CASSQGTGPNQPQHF.

The chain uses TRBV7-9 and TRBJ1-1; a possible D gene is TRBD1 (5 bases). Germline assignment: CDR1 SEHNR and CDR2 FQNEAQ (reference sequence). V lost 0 bases, J lost 1 base, and 9 bases lay in between. The CDR3 runs 15 residues. This CDR3 is CASSLAPGRNTEAFF. Here the CDR3 DNA reads TGTGCCAGCAGCTTAGCGCCAGGGCGGAACACTGAAGCTTTCTTT.

This clonotype was seen only a few times. V usage is TRBV12-3 or TRBV12-4 and J usage is TRBJ1-1; 8 nucleotides align to TRBD1. The CDR3 totals 15 residues. V shed 6 bases and J 0 bases; nucleotides not matched to a gene: 6. As DNA, the CDR3 is TGTGCCAGCAGCCGACAGGGGCAGATGAACACTGAAGCTTTCTTT. Amino acid sequence: CASSRQGQMNTEAFF.

The gene calls are TRBV6-1 and TRBJ2-5; D not resolved. Trimming removed 7 bases at V and 5 bases at J, with 11 bases between. Germline assignment: CDR1 MNHNS and CDR2 SASEGT. This CDR3 has 12 residues. This CDR3 is CASIGISETQYF. CDR3 nucleotides: TGTGCCAGCATAGGTATTTCCGAGACCCAGTACTTC.

This clonotype occurred a few times. The chain links TRBV20-1 to TRBJ2-1; a weak D match, TRBD2 (7 bases). V was clipped by 5 bases and J by 7 bases, with 15 bases between them. There are 13 residues in the CDR3. From germline, CDR1 is DFQATT and CDR2 SNEGSKA (reference sequence). DNA for the CDR3: TGCAGTGCTCGCGGGGGCGCGGGTAATGAGCAGTTCTTC. Translation: CSARGGAGNEQFF.

This clonotype has ten or more counts. This rearrangement joins TRBV10-3 to TRBJ2-1; 7 nucleotides agree with TRBD1. Germline lookup yields CDR1 ENHRY and CDR2 SYGVKD. The V gene end was trimmed by 7 bases and the J gene end by 4 bases; junction bases not matched to a gene: 4. CDR3 length equals 13 residues. CDR3 nucleotides: TGTGCCATCAAAGGGACAGATTACAATGAGCAGTTCTTC. Translating it yields CAIKGTDYNEQFF.

The genes are TRBV4-2 and TRBJ2-7; D might be TRBD1 (6 bases). Looked up from germline, CDR1 is LGHNA and CDR2 is YNFKEQ. This CDR3 is built from 15 residues. Trimming stripped 1 base from V and 1 base from J, with 11 bases between. The CDR3 loop is CASSQANTGSYEQYF. CDR3 DNA: TGTGCCAGCAGCCAAGCCAATACAGGGTCCTACGAGCAGTACTTC.

The chain couples TRBV6-6 to TRBJ2-7; weak D call: TRBD1 (5 bases). V was pared by 0 bases and J by 5 bases, with 5 bases between. This CDR3 contains 12 residues. The germline gives CDR1 MNHNY, CDR2 SVGAGI (reference sequence). The CDR3 region is CASSYSGDEQYF. CDR3 in DNA: TGTGCCAGCAGTTACTCAGGGGACGAGCAGTACTTC.

This CDR3 is CASSLTGGGDTEAFF. As DNA, the CDR3 is TGTGCCAGCAGCTTAACCGGGGGAGGTGACACTGAAGCTTTCTTT. The rearrangement links TRBV13 to TRBJ1-1, with a possible D match to TRBD1 (5 bases). This CDR3 is built from 15 residues. Germline CDR1 PRHDT, CDR2 FYEKMQ (reference sequence). V was trimmed by 2 bases and J by 3 bases, leaving 13 bases between them.